This T cell receptor (beta chain) comes out of a study of blood T cells in healthy people across ages. General observations from the study: Diversity was higher, and naive CD4+ cells more numerous, in long-lived donors than in aged donors.

This clonotype turned up a few times. Its specificity is unknown. The use of a sample-barcoded 5' primer and a J-beta primer mix characterized a second PCR of roughly 7 to 12 cycles. MiXCR, applied by TCRdb to the 5' RACE reads, yields one record per CDR3 protein. The top ten clones hold 10% to 15% of a sample with fewer than 900,000 distinct CDR3 sequences, 36% of them seen once. The CDR3 is 14 amino acids. Per the germline V gene, CDR1 is DFQATT and CDR2 is SNEGSKA (reference sequence). The V and J ends lost 5 bases and 4 bases respectively, with 12 bases between them. Collection of ten milliliters of peripheral blood was performed for each donor. PBMCs numbering at least 6 million were isolated per sample.

The sequence was collected from a man younger than 35 in good health. The sample was blood. V is TRBV20-1 and J is TRBJ1-6, with D uncertain. The CDR3 DNA reads as TGCAGTGCTCCCGACGGCAGTTATAATTCACCCCTCCACTTT. It yields the protein CSAPDGSYNSPLHF.